Following are 3 T cell receptor beta chains from one sample sequenced in a study of T-cell reconstitution after alpha-beta-depleted transplantation in children. Unique molecular identifiers tagged the TCRbeta library. One entry per CDR3 protein, called by TCRdb with MiXCR from the PCR reads. The data show about 360,000 distinct CDR3 sequences, about 14% seen once. Specimen: PBMCs, collected from the stem cell graft. The receptors shown here come from a human donor who donated a stem cell graft to a child with Fanconi anemia.

This clonotype was seen many times. This chain uses TRBV11-2 with TRBJ1-6; D gene unclear. The CDR3 spans 14 residues. CDR1 is SGHAT, CDR2 FQNNGV, per germline. Trimming removed 3 bases at V and 5 bases at J, with 8 bases between. The CDR3 DNA reads TGTGCCAGCAGCTTGACACCGAATAATTCACCCCTCCACTTT. Amino acid sequence: CASSLTPNNSPLHF.

V gene TRBV28 combines with J gene TRBJ1-4; D may be TRBD1 (6 bases). Trimming removed 5 bases at V and 8 bases at J, with 21 bases between. Germline CDR1 MDHEN, CDR2 SYDVKM. This CDR3 is built from 16 residues. The CDR3 nucleotides read TGTGCCAGCAGTCTTATTCAGGGGAATGACGGGGAAAAACTGTTTTTT. Protein product: CASSLIQGNDGEKLFF. Based on the CDR3 plus reference TRBV28 and TRBJ1-4, the full variable domain is DVKVTQSSRYLVKRTGEKVFLECVQDMDHENMFWYRQDPGLGLRLIYFSYDVKMKEKGDIPEGYSVSREKKERFSLILESASTNQTSMYLCASSLIQGNDGEKLFFGSGTQLSVL.

This clonotype was seen ten or more times. J is TRBJ2-3 and V is TRBV28, with 11 positions matching TRBD2. Germline V gene data show CDR1 as MDHEN and CDR2 as SYDVKM. V shed 6 bases and J 2 bases; nucleotides not matched to a gene: 4. The CDR3 has 15 residues. CDR3 protein: CASSPSGGYTDTQYF. In nucleotides, the CDR3 is TGTGCCAGCAGCCCTAGCGGGGGGTACACAGATACGCAGTATTTT.